The 15 T cell receptor beta chains listed next were all sequenced from one sample in a study of T cell repertoires in cytomegalovirus infection (dated by TCRdb to the late 2010s). Antigen specificity for these receptors is unknown. The reads were generated on an Illumina HiSeq 1500. TCRdb itself trimmed the public reads at Q25 with fastp, ran MiXCR and retained productive beta chains. Every CDR3 protein is listed once, alongside the most common genes and DNA of its rows. A total of 450,000 to 600,000 distinct CDR3 sequences appear in this sample, more than 40% of them only once. The top ten hold around 44% of the sample. Taken with the paper, the label for treatment or condition translates to: in vitro stimulation with specific CMV peptide epitopes to enrich CMV-specific T cells. Source: cultured PBMCs, taken from culture after CMV antigen stimulation. The receptors were gathered from a human donor in good health (CMV status not recorded). Some clones in this sample may be carry-over from other donors' samples.

This clonotype showed up just once. This chain connects TRBV12-3 or TRBV12-4 to TRBJ2-7; the D gene is possibly TRBD2 (6 bases). The CDR3 spans 15 residues. V was clipped by 1 base and J by 4 bases, with 14 bases between them. CDR3 region: CASSLGGVGVYEQYF. The CDR3 DNA sequence: TGTGCCAGCAGTTTAGGGGGGGTCGGGGTTTACGAGCAGTACTTC.

J is TRBJ2-1 and V is TRBV5-4; 10 bases line up with TRBD2. The CDR3 extends over 19 amino acids. The germline V gene encodes CDR1 SGHNT and CDR2 YYREEE (reference sequence). V was clipped by 0 bases and J by 6 bases; unmatched bases: 15. The CDR3 nucleotides read TGTGCCAGCAGCTTGGGAGCAGGGAAGCGGGAGGGCCCCGGCAATGAGCAGTTCTTC. Its protein is CASSLGAGKREGPGNEQFF.

The V and J genes are TRBV6-1 and TRBJ1-1; D call uncertain. CDR1 is MNHNS and CDR2 is SASEGT in the germline V gene. V was cut by 6 bases and J by 5 bases, with 10 bases left in between. The length of the CDR3 is 12 residues. For the CDR3, the DNA is TGTGCCAGCAGACCTTTTGATACTGAAGCTTTCTTT. Translated: CASRPFDTEAFF.

This chain links TRBV6-6 with TRBJ2-7; unclear D gene. V lost 2 bases and J lost 5, with 13 bases in between. The CDR3 sequence is 14 residues long. The germline CDR1 and CDR2 sequences are MNHNY and SVGAGI (reference sequence). The chain's CDR3 is CASSYGVPTHEQYF. The CDR3 DNA reads as TGTGCCAGCAGTTACGGGGTGCCTACGCACGAGCAGTACTTC.

J is TRBJ1-2 and V is TRBV27; perhaps TRBD1 as D (6 bases). In germline, CDR1 is MNHEY, CDR2 SMNVEV (reference sequence). Trimming removed 5 bases at V and 8 bases at J, with 27 bases between. The CDR3 totals 17 residues. CDR3 protein: CASSLPDRQPSRGGYTF. The CDR3 DNA reads TGTGCCAGCAGTCTACCCGACAGGCAGCCTAGCCGGGGGGGCTACACCTTC.

The chain is built from TRBV27 and TRBJ1-5; 7 bases match TRBD1. Per germline, CDR1 MNHEY and CDR2 SMNVEV (reference sequence). The trim removed 3 bases at V and 1 base at J, leaving 12 bases unmatched. The CDR3 contains 18 residues. CDR3 sequence (DNA): TGTGCCAGCAGTTTGGGCACACAGGGGACCGGGAGCAATCAGCCCCAGCATTTT. Protein: CASSLGTQGTGSNQPQHF.

The chain couples TRBV7-6 to TRBJ1-1; D is uncertain. V shed 5 bases and J shed 1 base, with 17 bases lying between them. The germline V gene encodes CDR1 SGHVS and CDR2 FNYEAQ. There are 16 residues in the CDR3. CDR3 protein: CASSPLGVGGNTEAFF. The CDR3 DNA is TGTGCCAGCAGCCCCCTCGGGGTGGGCGGGAACACTGAAGCTTTCTTT.

This clonotype has just a few counts. The V and J genes are TRBV10-3 and TRBJ2-1, with 7 bases lining up with TRBD1. The CDR3 has 15 amino acids. The germline V gene encodes CDR1 ENHRY and CDR2 SYGVKD. V gave up 5 bases and J gave up 10 bases; unmatched junction bases: 14. Here the CDR3 DNA reads TGTGCCATCAGTTCTTCCCCGGACAGGACCCCCGAGCAGTTCTTC. Its protein is CAISSSPDRTPEQFF.

This clonotype was detected only a few times. The V gene is TRBV6-1, the J gene TRBJ2-7; 10 nucleotides match TRBD2. In germline, CDR1 is MNHNS, CDR2 SASEGT. The CDR3 runs 17 residues. The V gene end was trimmed by 5 bases and the J gene end by 0 bases; junction bases not matched to a gene: 10. This chain's CDR3 is CASSRPRASGSSYEQYF. CDR3 in DNA: TGTGCCAGCAGTCGTCCCCGGGCTAGCGGGAGCTCCTACGAGCAGTACTTC.

The V and J genes are TRBV28 and TRBJ2-3; 11 bases map to TRBD2. The CDR3 has 13 amino acids. Unmatched junction bases numbered 8, after V lost 8 bases and J lost 10 bases. Germline assignment: CDR1 MDHEN and CDR2 SYDVKM. The CDR3 region has the DNA TGTGCCAGCCTAGCGGGGGGTCGGCGGGCGCAGTATTTT. This sequence encodes CASLAGGRRAQYF.

V and J are TRBV6-5 and TRBJ2-7, with TRBD2 identical over 11 bases. CDR1 and CDR2 (germline): MNHEY, SVGAGI. V lost 6 bases, J lost 4 bases, and 5 bases stayed unmatched. CDR3 length equals 14 residues. The CDR3: CASSRTSGLYEQYF. CDR3 DNA sequence: TGTGCCAGCAGCCGGACTAGCGGGTTATACGAGCAGTACTTC.

J is TRBJ2-5 and V is TRBV7-8; D is undetermined. Trimming shortened V by 1 base and J by 1 base, and 10 bases separated the two germline ends. CDR1 and CDR2 from the germline V gene are SGHVS and FQNEAQ. The CDR3 runs 15 residues. The DNA of the CDR3 is TGTGCCAGCAGCTTAGGGTTTGTCTTCCAAGAGACCCAGTACTTC. This codes for CASSLGFVFQETQYF.

The chain couples TRBV5-6 to TRBJ1-6, with a tentative D call TRBD1 (5 bases). The CDR3 consists of 16 residues. Trimming took off 4 bases at V and 8 bases at J, with 19 bases between the two ends. Germline CDR1 and CDR2: SGHDT and YYEEEE. For the CDR3, the DNA is TGTGCCAGCAGCGCGGGGCAGGGACTTTTGGATTCACCCCTCCACTTT. Protein sequence: CASSAGQGLLDSPLHF.

The chain couples TRBV7-6 to TRBJ2-2, with a possible D match to TRBD1 (6 bases). V lost 5 bases, J lost 4 bases, and 14 bases lay in between. The germline gives CDR1 SGHVS, CDR2 FNYEAQ. This CDR3 has 15 residues. CDR3: CASSPATGFTGELFF. The CDR3 nucleotides are TGTGCCAGCAGCCCAGCAACAGGGTTCACCGGGGAGCTGTTTTTT.

The V and J genes are TRBV7-8 and TRBJ2-1, with D possibly being TRBD1 (6 bases). Germline CDR1 SGHVS, CDR2 FQNEAQ. This CDR3 spans 13 amino acids. The V gene lost 6 bases and the J gene lost 5 bases, with 11 bases spanning the gap. The CDR3 nucleotides are TGTGCCAGCAGGCAAGGACAGAACAATGAGCAGTTCTTC. Translating it yields CASRQGQNNEQFF.